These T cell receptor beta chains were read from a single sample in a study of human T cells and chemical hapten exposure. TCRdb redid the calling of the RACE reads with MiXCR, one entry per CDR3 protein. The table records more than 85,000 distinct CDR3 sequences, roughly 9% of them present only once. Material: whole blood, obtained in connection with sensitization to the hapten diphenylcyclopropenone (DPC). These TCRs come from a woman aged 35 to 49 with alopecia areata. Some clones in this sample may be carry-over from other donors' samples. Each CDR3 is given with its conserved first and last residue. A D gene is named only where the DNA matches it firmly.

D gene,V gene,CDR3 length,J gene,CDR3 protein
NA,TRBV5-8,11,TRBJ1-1,CASSFGREAFF
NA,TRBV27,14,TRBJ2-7,CASSAHGLSYEQYF
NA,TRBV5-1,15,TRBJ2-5,CASSLVGLAQETQYF
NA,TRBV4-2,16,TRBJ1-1,CASSQEMGHMGTEAFF
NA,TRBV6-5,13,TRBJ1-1,CASKDRRNTEAFF
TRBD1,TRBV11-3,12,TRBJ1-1,CASSSTGGRAFF
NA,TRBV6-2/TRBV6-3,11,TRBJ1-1,CASRLTTEAFF
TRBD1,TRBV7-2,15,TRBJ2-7,CASSLDRGRPYEQYF
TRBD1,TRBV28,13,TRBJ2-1,CASSLTGGNEQFF
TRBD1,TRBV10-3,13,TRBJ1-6,CATGDRGGSPLHF
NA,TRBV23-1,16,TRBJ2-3,CASRSLLRGPTDTQYF
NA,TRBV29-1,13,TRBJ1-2,CSADSSTLYGYTF
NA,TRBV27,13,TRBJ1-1,CASSKWVNTEAFF
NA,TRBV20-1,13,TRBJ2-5,CSARVGGVETQYF
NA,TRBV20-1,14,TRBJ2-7,CSAHQGGIIYEQYF
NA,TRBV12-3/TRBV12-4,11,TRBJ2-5,CASSRIETQYF
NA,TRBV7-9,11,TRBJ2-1,CASSPGNEQFF
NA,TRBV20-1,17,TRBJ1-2,CSATGQLLRAANYGYTF
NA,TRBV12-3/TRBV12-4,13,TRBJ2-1,CASLGRPINEQFF
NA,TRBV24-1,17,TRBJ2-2,CATSSITGTENTGELFF
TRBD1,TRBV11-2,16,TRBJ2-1,CASSLVQGQGYNEQFF
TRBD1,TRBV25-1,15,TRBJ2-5,CASSDAGQGRETQYF
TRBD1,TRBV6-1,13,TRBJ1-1,CASSRTGHTEAFF
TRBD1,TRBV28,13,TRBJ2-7,CASIPGQGYEQYF
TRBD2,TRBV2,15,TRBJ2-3,CASSTTGGSTDTQYF
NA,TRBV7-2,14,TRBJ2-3,CASSPRGPTDTQYF
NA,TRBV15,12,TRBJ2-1,CATSRADNEQFF
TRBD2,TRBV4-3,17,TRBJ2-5,CASSQDGAGWAPETQYF
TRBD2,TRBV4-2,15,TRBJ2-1,CASSQGTSGLNEQFF
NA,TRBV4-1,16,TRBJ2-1,CASSPTEGGRNNEQFF
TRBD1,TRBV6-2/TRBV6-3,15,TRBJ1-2,CASSAPKTGNYGYTF
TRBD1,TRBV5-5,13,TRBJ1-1,CASSLTDRGEAFF
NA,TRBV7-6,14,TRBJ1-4,CASGEQGVGEKLFF
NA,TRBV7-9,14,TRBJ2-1,CASSLIGPYNEQFF
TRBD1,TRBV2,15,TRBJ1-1,CASSELDRGSTEAFF
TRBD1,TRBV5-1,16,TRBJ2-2,CASSRGQGARTGELFF
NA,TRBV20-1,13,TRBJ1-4,CSAWGGLGEKLFF
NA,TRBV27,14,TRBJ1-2,CASARLVGNYGYTF
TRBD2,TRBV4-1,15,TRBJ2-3,CASSLPGTSGLSQYF
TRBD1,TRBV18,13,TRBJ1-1,CASSFDRGTEAFF
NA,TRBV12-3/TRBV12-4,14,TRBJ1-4,CASSLALEGEKLFF
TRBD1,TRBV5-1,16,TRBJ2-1,CASSWDRGSSYNEQFF
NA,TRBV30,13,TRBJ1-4,CAWKATANEKLFF
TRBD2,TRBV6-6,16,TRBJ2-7,CASSASLAGALGEQYF
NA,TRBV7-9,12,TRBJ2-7,CAVPGGPHEQYF
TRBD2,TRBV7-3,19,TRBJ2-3,CASSLFPRGSGGPTDTQYF
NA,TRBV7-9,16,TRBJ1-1,CASSLIGGDLNTEAFF
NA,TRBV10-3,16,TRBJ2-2,CAISEKVRANTGELFF